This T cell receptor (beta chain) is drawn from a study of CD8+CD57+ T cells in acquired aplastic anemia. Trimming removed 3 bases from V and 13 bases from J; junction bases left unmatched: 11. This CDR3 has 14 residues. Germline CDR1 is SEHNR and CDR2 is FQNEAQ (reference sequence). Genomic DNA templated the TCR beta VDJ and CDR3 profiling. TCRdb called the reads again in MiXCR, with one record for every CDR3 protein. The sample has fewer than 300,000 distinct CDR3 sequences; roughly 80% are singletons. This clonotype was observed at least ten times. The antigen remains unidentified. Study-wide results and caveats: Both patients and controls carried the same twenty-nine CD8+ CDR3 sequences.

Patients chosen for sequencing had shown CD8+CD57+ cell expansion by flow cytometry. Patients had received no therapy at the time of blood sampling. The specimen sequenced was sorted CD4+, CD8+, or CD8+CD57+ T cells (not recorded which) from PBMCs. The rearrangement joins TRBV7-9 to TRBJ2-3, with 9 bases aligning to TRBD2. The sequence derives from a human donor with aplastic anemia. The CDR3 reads CASSFQRSGGSEYF. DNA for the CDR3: TGTGCCAGCAGCTTTCAAAGAAGCGGGGGGAGCGAGTATTTT.